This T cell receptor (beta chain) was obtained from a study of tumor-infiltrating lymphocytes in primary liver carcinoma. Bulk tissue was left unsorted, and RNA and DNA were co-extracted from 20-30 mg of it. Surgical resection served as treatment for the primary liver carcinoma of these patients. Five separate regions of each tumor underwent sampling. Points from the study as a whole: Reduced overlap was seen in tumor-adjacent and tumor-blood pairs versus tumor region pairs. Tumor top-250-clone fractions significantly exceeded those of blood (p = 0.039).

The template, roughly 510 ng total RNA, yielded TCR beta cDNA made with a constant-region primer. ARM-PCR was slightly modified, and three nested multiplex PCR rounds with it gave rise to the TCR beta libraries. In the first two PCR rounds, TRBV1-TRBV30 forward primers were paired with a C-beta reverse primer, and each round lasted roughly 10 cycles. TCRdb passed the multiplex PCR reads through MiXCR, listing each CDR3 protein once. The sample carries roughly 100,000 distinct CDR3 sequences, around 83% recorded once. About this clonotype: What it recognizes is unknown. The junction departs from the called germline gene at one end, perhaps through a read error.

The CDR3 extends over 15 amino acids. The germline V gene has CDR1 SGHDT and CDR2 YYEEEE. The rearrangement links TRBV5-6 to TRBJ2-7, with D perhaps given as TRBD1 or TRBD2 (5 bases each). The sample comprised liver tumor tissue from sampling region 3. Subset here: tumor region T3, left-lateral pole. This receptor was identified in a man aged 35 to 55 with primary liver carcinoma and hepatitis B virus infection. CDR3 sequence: CANSGTRGARYEQYF. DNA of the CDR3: TGTGCCAACAGCGGCACAAGGGGCGCCCGCTACGAGCAGTACTTC.